This entry features one T cell receptor beta chain sequence. The entry originates in a study of T cell changes during pregnancy in multiple sclerosis. The CDR3 length is 17 residues. The V gene end was trimmed by 4 bases and the J gene end by 2 bases; junction bases not matched to a gene: 9. Germline CDR1 SGHDN, CDR2 FVKESK. The table came from immunoSEQ multiplex PCR; TCRdb's copy has only in-frame clones and leaves some out. The sample contains fewer than 140,000 clones, less than 95% of which appear only once. Sequencing used peripheral blood, obtained after pregnancy. The genes are TRBV14 and TRBJ2-7, with 12 bases matching TRBD2. This TCR derives from a female donor with multiple sclerosis, enrolled in a pregnancy study. CDR3 sequence reads: CASSRTIGLAGPYEQYF. The CDR3 DNA is TGTGCCAGCAGCCGAACTATAGGACTAGCGGGGCCCTACGAGCAGTACTTC.